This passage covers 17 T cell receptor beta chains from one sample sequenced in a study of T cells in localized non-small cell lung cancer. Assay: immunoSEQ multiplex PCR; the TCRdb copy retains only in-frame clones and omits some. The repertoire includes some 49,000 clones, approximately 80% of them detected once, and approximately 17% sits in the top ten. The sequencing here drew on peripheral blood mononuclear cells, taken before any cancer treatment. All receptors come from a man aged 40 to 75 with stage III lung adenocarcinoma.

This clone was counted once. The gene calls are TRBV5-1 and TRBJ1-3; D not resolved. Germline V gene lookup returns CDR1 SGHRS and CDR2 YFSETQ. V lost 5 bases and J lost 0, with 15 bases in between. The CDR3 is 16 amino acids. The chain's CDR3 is CASSSEPASSGNTIYF. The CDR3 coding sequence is TGCGCCAGCAGTTCTGAGCCGGCGAGCTCTGGAAACACCATATATTTT.

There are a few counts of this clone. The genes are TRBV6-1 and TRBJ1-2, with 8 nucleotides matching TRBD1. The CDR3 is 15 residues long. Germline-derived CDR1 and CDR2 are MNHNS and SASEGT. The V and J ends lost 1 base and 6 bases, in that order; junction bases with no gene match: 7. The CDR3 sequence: CASSEGTGLYDGYTF. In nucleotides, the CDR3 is TGTGCCAGCAGTGAAGGGACAGGGCTTTATGATGGCTACACCTTC.

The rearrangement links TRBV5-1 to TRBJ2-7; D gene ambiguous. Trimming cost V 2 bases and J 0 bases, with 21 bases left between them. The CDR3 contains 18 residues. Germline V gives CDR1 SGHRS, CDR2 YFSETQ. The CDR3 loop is CASSFGPVQRLGSYEQYF. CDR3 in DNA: TGCGCCAGCAGCTTTGGTCCTGTTCAAAGGCTAGGCTCCTACGAGCAGTACTTC.

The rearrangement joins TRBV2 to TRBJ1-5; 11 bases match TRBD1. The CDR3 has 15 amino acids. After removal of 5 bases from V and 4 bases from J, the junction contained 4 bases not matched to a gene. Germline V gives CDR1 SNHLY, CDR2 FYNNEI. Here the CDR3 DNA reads TGTGCCAGCAGTTCCGGGACAGGGGGGAATCAGCCCCAGCATTTT. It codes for CASSSGTGGNQPQHF.

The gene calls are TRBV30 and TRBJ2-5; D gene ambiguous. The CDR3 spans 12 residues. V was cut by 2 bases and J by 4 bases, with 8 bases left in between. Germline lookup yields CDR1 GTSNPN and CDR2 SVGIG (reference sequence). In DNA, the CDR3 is TGTGCCTGGAGTCTCACCCCAGAGACCCAGTACTTC. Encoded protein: CAWSLTPETQYF. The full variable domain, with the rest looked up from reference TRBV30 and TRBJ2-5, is SQTIHQWPATLVQPVGSPLSLECTVEGTSNPNLYWYRQAAGRGLQLLFYSVGIGQISSEVPQNLSASRPQDRQFILSSKKLLLSDSGFYLCAWSLTPETQYFGPGTRLLVL.

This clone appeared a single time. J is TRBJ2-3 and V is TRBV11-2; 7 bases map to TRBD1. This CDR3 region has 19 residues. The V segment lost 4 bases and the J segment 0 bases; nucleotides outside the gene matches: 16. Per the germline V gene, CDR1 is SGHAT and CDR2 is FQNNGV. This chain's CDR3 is CASSSHGQVLGSSTDTQYF. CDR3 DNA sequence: TGTGCCAGCAGCTCCCATGGACAGGTCTTGGGGAGTAGCACAGATACGCAGTATTTT.

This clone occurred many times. For the CDR3, the DNA is TGTGCCAGCACCTACAAGACAGGGAGGCCCCAGCATTTT. Translating gives CASTYKTGRPQHF. The V and J genes are TRBV6-6 and TRBJ1-5; TRBD1 matches 7 bases. The CDR3 contains 13 residues. J gave up 9 bases and V 7 bases, and 9 bases lay outside the gene matches. Germline CDR1 and CDR2: MNHNY and SVGAGI (reference sequence).

The CDR3, as DNA: TGTGCCAGCAGCTTAGTGGGGACAGGGGATAATAGCAATCAGCCCCAGCATTTT. Translation: CASSLVGTGDNSNQPQHF. The V gene is TRBV7-8, the J gene TRBJ1-5; TRBD1 matches at 10 bases. Germline values: CDR1 SGHVS, CDR2 FQNEAQ. V lost 1 base to trimming and J lost 0 bases; unmatched junction nucleotides: 6. This CDR3 is 18 amino acids long.

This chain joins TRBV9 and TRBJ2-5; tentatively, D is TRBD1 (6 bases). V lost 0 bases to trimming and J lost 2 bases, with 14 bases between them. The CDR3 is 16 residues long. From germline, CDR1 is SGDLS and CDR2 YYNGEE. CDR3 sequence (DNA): TGTGCCAGCAGCGTAGGTCAGGGGCCAGGGCAAGAGACCCAGTACTTC. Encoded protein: CASSVGQGPGQETQYF.

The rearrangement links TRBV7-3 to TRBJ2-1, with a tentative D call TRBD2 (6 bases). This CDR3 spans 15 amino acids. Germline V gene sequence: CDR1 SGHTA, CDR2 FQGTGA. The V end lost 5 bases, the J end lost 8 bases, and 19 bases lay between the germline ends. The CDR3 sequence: CASSQGLAWGDEQFF. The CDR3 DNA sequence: TGTGCCAGCAGCCAGGGACTGGCGTGGGGGGATGAGCAGTTCTTC.

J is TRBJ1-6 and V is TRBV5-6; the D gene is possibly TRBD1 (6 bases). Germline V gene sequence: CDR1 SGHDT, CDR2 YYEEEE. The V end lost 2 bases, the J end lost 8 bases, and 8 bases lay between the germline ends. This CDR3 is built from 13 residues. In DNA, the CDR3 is TGTGCCAGCAGCTTTAGGGGGGATTCACCCCTCCACTTT. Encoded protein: CASSFRGDSPLHF.

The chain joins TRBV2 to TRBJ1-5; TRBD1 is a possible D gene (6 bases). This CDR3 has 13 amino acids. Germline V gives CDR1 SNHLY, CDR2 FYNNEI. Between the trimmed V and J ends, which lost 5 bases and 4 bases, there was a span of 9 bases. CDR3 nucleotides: TGTGCCAGCAGTCTTAGGGGGAATCAGCCCCAGCATTTT. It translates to CASSLRGNQPQHF.

In nucleotides, the CDR3 is TGTGCCAGCAGCTCCAACAGGGGCTCACAAGAGACCCAGTACTTC. Encoded protein: CASSSNRGSQETQYF. J is TRBJ2-5 and V is TRBV7-7; TRBD1 matches 7 bases. Germline V lookup: CDR1 SSHAT, CDR2 FNYEAQ (reference sequence). This CDR3 spans 15 amino acids. The V gene end was trimmed by 4 bases and the J gene end by 2 bases; junction bases not matched to a gene: 7.

The CDR3: CATSRDLGVWTDTQYF. The CDR3 coding sequence is TGTGCCACCAGCAGAGATTTGGGGGTGTGGACAGATACGCAGTATTTT. The chain has TRBV15 and TRBJ2-3; D assignment may be TRBD1 or TRBD2 (5 bases each). Deletions cut 0 bases from V and 3 bases from J, with 13 bases between. Germline lookup yields CDR1 LNHNV and CDR2 YYDKDF (reference sequence). CDR3 length: 16 residues.

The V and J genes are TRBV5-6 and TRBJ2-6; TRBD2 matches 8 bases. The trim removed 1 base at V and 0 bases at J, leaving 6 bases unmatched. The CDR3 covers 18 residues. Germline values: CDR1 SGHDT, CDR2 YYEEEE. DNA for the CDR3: TGTGCCAGCAGCTTGATCGGGGGGGCCGTCTCTGGGGCCAACGTCCTGACTTTC. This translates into CASSLIGGAVSGANVLTF.

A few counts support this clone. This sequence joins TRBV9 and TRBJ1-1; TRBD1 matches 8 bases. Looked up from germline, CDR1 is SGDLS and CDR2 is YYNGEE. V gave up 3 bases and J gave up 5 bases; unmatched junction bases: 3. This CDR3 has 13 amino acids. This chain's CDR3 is CASSGTGWTEAFF. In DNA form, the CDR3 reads TGTGCCAGCAGCGGGACAGGGTGGACTGAAGCTTTCTTT.

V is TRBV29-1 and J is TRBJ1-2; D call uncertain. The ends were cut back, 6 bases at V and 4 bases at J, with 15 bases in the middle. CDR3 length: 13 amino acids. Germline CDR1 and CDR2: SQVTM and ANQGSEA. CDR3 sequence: CSVAGRTFYGYTF. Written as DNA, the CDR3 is TGCAGCGTCGCCGGACGGACTTTCTATGGCTACACCTTC.